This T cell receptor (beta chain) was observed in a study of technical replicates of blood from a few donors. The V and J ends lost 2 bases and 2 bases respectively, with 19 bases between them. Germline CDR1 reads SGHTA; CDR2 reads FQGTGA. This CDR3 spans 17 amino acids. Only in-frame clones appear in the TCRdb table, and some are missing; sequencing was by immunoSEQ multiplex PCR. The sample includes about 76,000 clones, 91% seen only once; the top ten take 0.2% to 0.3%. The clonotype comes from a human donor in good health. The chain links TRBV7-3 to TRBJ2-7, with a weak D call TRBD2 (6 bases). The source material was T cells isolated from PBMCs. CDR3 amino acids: CASSLWRATLGPYEQYF. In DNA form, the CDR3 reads TGTGCCAGCAGCTTATGGAGGGCCACCCTGGGTCCCTACGAGCAGTACTTC.